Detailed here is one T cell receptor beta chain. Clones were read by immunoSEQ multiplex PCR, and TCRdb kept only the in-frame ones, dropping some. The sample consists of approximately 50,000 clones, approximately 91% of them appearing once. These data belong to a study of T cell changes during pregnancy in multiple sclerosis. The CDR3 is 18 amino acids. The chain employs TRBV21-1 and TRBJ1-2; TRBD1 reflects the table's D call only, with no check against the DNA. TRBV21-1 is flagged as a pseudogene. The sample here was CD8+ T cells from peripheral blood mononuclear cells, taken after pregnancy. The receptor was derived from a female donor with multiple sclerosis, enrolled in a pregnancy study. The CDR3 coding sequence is TGTGCCAGCAGCAAAGTTCCGGGCAGGGGTTATGCTAACTATGGCTACACCTTC. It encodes CASSKVPGRGYANYGYTF.